What follows describes a single TCR beta chain. Its specificity is not known. The missing conserved phenylalanine or tryptophan at the end of this CDR3 makes a read error likely. The germline V gene encodes CDR1 SEHNR and CDR2 FQNEAQ (reference sequence). The CDR3 is 15 residues long. J lost 6 bases, V lost 3 bases, and 5 bases had no gene match. The source of the sample is a study of post-analysis software for immune sequencing data. At the level of the study: Included among the disease courses, which were recorded for the cohort, were relapsing-remitting, secondary progressive and progressive-relapsing multiple sclerosis.

TCR beta cDNA libraries had unique molecular identifiers. Starting from about 1 to 10 million T cells, the study yielded 450,000 to 500,000 cDNA molecules. Each CDR3 protein gets one entry after TCRdb re-called the PCR reads with MiXCR. The sample holds about 820,000 distinct CDR3 sequences, 53% seen once. Study conclusions and caveats: When compared against controls, multiple sclerosis patients showed significantly lower normalized Chao1 diversity. In patients, TRBV5-6, TRBV5-1 and TRBV20-1 belonged to several TRBV segments found more frequently than in controls.

The rearrangement uses TRBV7-9 and TRBJ1-4; the match to TRBD1 covers 9 bases. This TCR was sampled from a girl aged 5-17 years with multiple sclerosis. The specimen sequenced was blood. DNA for the CDR3: TGTGCCAGCAGCTTTCGACAGGGGGAGTATGAAAAACTGTTTTTA. Translating gives CASSFRQGEYEKLFL.